Following are 9 T cell receptor beta chains from one sample sequenced in a study of metastatic and nonmetastatic thyroid tumors. Thyroid surgery had not been preceded by any treatment in any patient. TCRdb re-called clones from the PCR reads using MiXCR. The table lists about 49,000 clones, approximately 22% of them singletons, with approximately 4% in the top ten. What was sequenced was blood. These receptor sequences come from a female donor with papillary thyroid cancer or a benign thyroid nodule (not recorded which). Some clones in this sample may be carry-over from other donors' samples.

This clone was picked up many times. V and J are TRBV30 and TRBJ2-5, with TRBD1 as a possible D gene (5 bases). The CDR3 totals 13 residues. Looked up from germline, CDR1 is GTSNPN and CDR2 is SVGIG (reference sequence). V gave up 2 bases and J gave up 2 bases, with 9 bases separating them. The CDR3 bases are TGTGCCTGGAGTCAGGGTGTACAAGAGACCCAGTACTTC. Encoded protein: CAWSQGVQETQYF.

This clone appeared a few times. Given a much more abundant clone one base away, this may be a read error. Other DNA variants within this sample encode the same CDR3. The chain employs TRBV27 and TRBJ2-3; D might be TRBD1 (6 bases). V gave up 8 bases and J gave up 3 bases, with 18 bases separating them. Germline CDR1 MNHEY, CDR2 SMNVEV (reference sequence). This CDR3 has 15 amino acids. The CDR3 DNA reads as TGTGCCAGCGACTCTCTGCAGGGGAAAACAGATACGCAGTATTTT. As protein: CASDSLQGKTDTQYF.

For this clone: Germline is not matched at one junction end, which may reflect a read error. The chain has TRBV7-3 and TRBJ1-5; D remains ambiguous. The CDR3 is made up of 13 amino acids. Germline CDR1 is SGHTA and CDR2 is FQGTGA. The CDR3 loop reads CASSLHDNQPQNF. Here the CDR3 DNA reads TGTGCAAGCAGCTTACACGATAATCAGCCCCAGAATTTT. Full variable domain (rest looked up from reference TRBV7-3 and TRBJ1-5): GAGVSQTPSNKVTEKGKYVELRCDPISGHTALYWYRQSLGQGPEFLIYFQGTGAADDSGLPNDRFFAVRPEGSVSTLKIQRTERGDSAVYLCASSLHDNQPQNFGDGTRLSIL.

This clone was detected only once. The gene calls are TRBV9 and TRBJ2-7; tentatively, D is TRBD1 or TRBD2 (5 bases each). Trimming took off 1 base at V and 1 base at J, with 12 bases between the two ends. The germline CDR1 and CDR2 sequences are SGDLS and YYNGEE. The CDR3 runs 15 residues. In DNA, the CDR3 is TGTGCCAGCAGCGTATGGGGGTGGGCATCCTACGAGCAGTACTTC. It yields the protein CASSVWGWASYEQYF.

This clone was detected only once. This chain uses TRBV18 with TRBJ2-7; 8 bases are shared with TRBD1. CDR1 and CDR2 (germline): KGHSH, LQKENI. This CDR3 region has 13 residues. J lost 6 bases, V lost 6 bases, and 7 bases had no gene match. The CDR3 DNA follows: TGTGCCAGCTCTATCCGGGACAGGCGCGAGCAGTACTTC. It specifies CASSIRDRREQYF.

The sample holds many counts of this clone. This chain links TRBV6-1 with TRBJ1-1; TRBD1 aligns across 7 bases. The germline CDR1 and CDR2 sequences are MNHNS and SASEGT. The V segment lost 2 bases and the J segment 14 bases; nucleotides outside the gene matches: 11. The CDR3 covers 13 residues. As DNA, the CDR3 is TGTGCCAGCAGTGAATTCACCAGCGGAGGGGGCTTCTTT. Amino acids: CASSEFTSGGGFF.

This clone is termed medium-sized. Here the CDR3 DNA reads TGTGCCAGCAGTGAAGAAGCGGGAGGGCCCAATGAGCAGTTCTTC. Its translation is CASSEEAGGPNEQFF. V gene TRBV6-1 combines with J gene TRBJ2-1; the match to TRBD2 covers 10 bases. This CDR3 has 15 residues. J gave up 6 bases and V 1 base, and 3 bases lay outside the gene matches. Looked up from germline, CDR1 is MNHNS and CDR2 is SASEGT.

The sample holds many counts of this clone. The chain combines TRBV9 with TRBJ2-1; D is uncertain. V dropped 0 bases and J dropped 1 base, with 2 bases sitting between them. The CDR3 totals 13 residues. Germline V gene lookup returns CDR1 SGDLS and CDR2 YYNGEE. For the CDR3, the DNA is TGTGCCAGCAGCGTAGGGTCCTACAATGAGCAGTTCTTC. Encoded protein: CASSVGSYNEQFF. Full variable domain (missing parts from reference TRBV9 and TRBJ2-1): DSGVTQTPKHLITATGQRVTLRCSPRSGDLSVYWYQQSLDQGLQFLIQYYNGEERAKGNILERFSAQQFPDLHSELNLSSLELGDSALYFCASSVGSYNEQFFGPGTRLTVL.

The chain has TRBV27 and TRBJ1-2; no definite D call. Germline lookup yields CDR1 MNHEY and CDR2 SMNVEV (reference sequence). CDR3 length: 13 amino acids. V shed 4 bases and J shed 4 bases, with 10 bases lying between them. The CDR3 region has the DNA TGTGCCAGCAGTTCACGGTGCCCCTATGGCTACACCTTC. Amino acids: CASSSRCPYGYTF.